These T cell receptor beta chains were read from a single sample in a study of technical replicates of blood from several donors. Assay: immunoSEQ multiplex PCR; the TCRdb copy retains only in-frame clones and omits some. This sample yields 70,000 or so clones, of which over 80% are seen a single time; less than 5% belongs to the top ten. The sample taken for sequencing was PBMCs. The receptor source for this set is a human donor in good health. Some clones in this sample may be carry-over from other donors' samples. The conserved cysteine and the conserved F or W are not part of the CDR3 here. The D gene is left open where the match is weak. Some rows have no size entry. The others give once, few or many, or a class for an expanded clone.

D gene,CDR3 length,clone size,V gene,CDR3 protein
NA,11,NA,TRBV5-1,ASSSASGGELF
NA,12,NA,TRBV11-2,ASRPGGGFTEAF
NA,14,NA,TRBV5-6,ASSLASGALNEKLF
NA,12,NA,TRBV5-4,ASSASVGANVLT
TRBD1,12,NA,TRBV7-3,ASSFATGNYEQF
TRBD1,13,NA,TRBV4-1,ASSATGGNNQPQH
TRBD2,12,NA,TRBV7-9,ASSGGAGADTQY
NA,11,once,TRBV25-1,ASRVGGGYEQY
TRBD2,14,NA,TRBV4-2,ASSLKTSGMGETQY
TRBD1,13,NA,TRBV5-6,ASSLGAGGGQPQH
NA,10,NA,TRBV30,AFTLPSNEQF
NA,10,NA,TRBV5-8,ASSSYGNEQF
NA,12,few,TRBV7-2,ASSRGDWRVGQY
NA,13,NA,TRBV5-6,ASSLRSGAKNIQY
TRBD2,13,NA,TRBV7-8,ASSLAGLAGVTQY
TRBD2,13,NA,TRBV19,ASSRTSGRTDTQY
TRBD2,12,NA,TRBV15,ATSRDLGLAEQF
TRBD2,14,few,TRBV18,ASSPNSAGGGNEQF
TRBD2,14,few,TRBV6-1,ASSEATSGRWYTQY
TRBD1,14,NA,TRBV11-2,ASSFWTGKGPYEQY
NA,12,NA,TRBV15,ATSRDSVVVEQF
TRBD1,14,NA,TRBV7-8,ASSRSTGVVLNEQF
NA,13,NA,TRBV1,TSSRLAGNQETQY
NA,15,NA,TRBV27,ASSPKTGPSSYNEQF
NA,11,once,TRBV15,ATSAVRVDTQY
TRBD1,11,few,TRBV10-3,ASRDRGSYEQY
TRBD2,13,NA,TRBV7-8,ASSLQLAVPDTQY
TRBD1,12,once,TRBV4-3,ASSQGTAGYGYT
NA,13,NA,TRBV7-6,ASSSSPVDGETQY
TRBD2,12,few,TRBV25-1,ASSDPTSNHEQY
NA,10,NA,TRBV7-3,ASSPGRAEQF
TRBD2,13,NA,TRBV5-1,ASSLEGGGLNEQF
NA,13,NA,TRBV7-9,ASSLMRGQGEKLF
TRBD2,12,NA,TRBV18,ASSPGLVGNEQF
TRBD1,16,NA,TRBV9,ASSVGSRGQNANEKLF
TRBD2,13,NA,TRBV6-5,ASSYGREAHNEQF
NA,13,NA,TRBV7-6,ASSLNNRIAGTQY
TRBD2,15,NA,TRBV13,ASSRRLAGGGQETQY
TRBD2,12,NA,TRBV6-1,ASRPRTSGGEQF
NA,14,NA,TRBV6-1,ASSEAPVRERHTQY
TRBD2,14,NA,TRBV7-9,ASSLGAGGLLNEQF
TRBD1,9,few,TRBV6-5,ATGQGYGYT
NA,15,NA,TRBV13,ASSLGGYGTYNTEAF
NA,12,NA,TRBV5-6,ASSGWLTTYEQY
TRBD2,15,NA,TRBV7-3,ASTTPGPAGGTGELF
NA,13,NA,TRBV18,ASSPRQATNEKLF
NA,12,NA,TRBV6-6,ASSLGQLNTEAF